This T cell receptor beta chain was identified in a study of T cell repertoires in cytomegalovirus infection. TCRdb re-called the reads with MiXCR, one entry per CDR3 protein. The top ten clones hold about 48% of a sample with approximately 600,000 distinct CDR3 sequences, 40% of them seen once. General study results and limits: Predominance within the ex vivo response was attributable to HLA-C-restricted CMV-specific TCR beta clonotypes. Cumulative public TCR beta family frequency identified CMV carriers with the relevant HLA.

In this sample, this clonotype turned up many times. Its target is unknown. The sample here was cultured PBMCs, taken from culture after CMV antigen stimulation. The sequence was obtained from a human donor in good health (CMV status not recorded). Some clones in this sample may be carry-over from other donors' samples.

The DNA for the CDR3 is TGTGCCAGCACAGACGGTTGGGACACTGAAGCTTTCTTT. Translated: CASTDGWDTEAFF. V is TRBV7-2 and J is TRBJ1-1; no clear D gene. Looked up from germline, CDR1 is SGHTA and CDR2 is FQGNSA. The CDR3 consists of 13 residues. Trimming took off 7 bases at V and 3 bases at J, with 12 bases between the two ends.